Sequencing of this T cell receptor (beta chain) was carried out in a study of CD8+CD57+ T cells in acquired aplastic anemia. Study-wide context: Each DNA sample taken from sorted CD4+ and CD8+ cells came to about 3.4 ug on average. There were approximately 9.9 million reads, on average, for CD4+ cells from healthy donors. Study-wide results and caveats: Significance was not reached for CD8+ Simpson's diversity between patients and controls. Roughly 31 was the count of CD8+ CDR3 sequences that patients shared with controls.

Profiling of TCR beta VDJ combinations and CDR3 sequences used genomic DNA as template. TCRdb passed the reads through MiXCR, listing each CDR3 protein once. The sample has roughly 170,000 distinct CDR3 sequences; under 75% are singletons. To note about this clonotype: The target antigen is unknown.

The source is a human donor in good health. Material: sorted CD4+, CD8+, or CD8+CD57+ T cells (not recorded which) from PBMCs.

The CDR3 region is CATLRGELFF. DNA for the CDR3: TGTGCCACCCTGCGCGGGGAGCTGTTTTTT. The chain couples TRBV2 to TRBJ2-2; no firm D call. Trimming stripped 10 bases from V and 7 bases from J, with 7 bases between. Germline values: CDR1 SNHLY, CDR2 FYNNEI. The CDR3 consists of 10 residues.